This TCR beta chain was sequenced in a study of response to subunit inactivated influenza vaccine. TCRdb itself ran the RT-PCR reads through MiXCR, one entry per CDR3 protein. The table includes about 570,000 distinct CDR3 sequences, roughly 10% detected once. CDR3 length: 17 residues. V was clipped by 10 bases and J by 4 bases; unmatched bases: 12. Germline V gives CDR1 MDHEN, CDR2 SYDVKM. The data were also submitted as part of a second study, on T cells expressing NK-cell markers. As that study records: The authors generated TCR beta cDNA through 5'RACE template switching with UMIs.

This sample comprised PBMCs from blood, obtained on the day of vaccination. The V call is TRBV28, the J call TRBJ2-2; 13 bases agree with TRBD2. The receptor comes from a man aged 45 to 65 who received an inactivated influenza vaccine. CDR3 in amino acids: CATGTSGTRIFTGELFF. CDR3 DNA: TGTGCCACCGGGACTAGCGGGACACGAATATTCACCGGGGAGCTGTTTTTT.